This T cell receptor (beta chain) comes out of a study of early T cells in non-severe SARS-CoV-2 infection. Overall study: Sequencing of bulk RNA from unsorted whole blood was done, without chain pairing. Study results and caveats: A preference for anti-spike CD8 responses marked VDJdb matching, which missed private and CD4 specificities.

Unique molecular identifiers (one per individual cDNA molecule) were attached. MiXCR was run by TCRdb on the 5' RACE reads, yielding one entry per CDR3 protein. The sample lists some 26,000 distinct CDR3 sequences; 4.4% were seen once. Per germline, CDR1 DFQATT and CDR2 SNEGSKA (reference sequence). Germline trimming cut 1 base from V and 3 bases from J; bases unmatched to any gene: 3. This CDR3 has 15 residues. This clonotype was recorded many times. Antigen: not known. The receptor was isolated from an adult who was a healthcare worker with PCR-confirmed SARS-CoV-2 infection or an uninfected control (not recorded which). The chain links TRBV20-1 to TRBJ2-1; 10 positions agree with TRBD2. Source material: whole blood. The CDR3 nucleotides are TGCAGTGCTAGAGCCGGGACTAGCGACTACAATGAGCAGTTCTTC. This sequence encodes CSARAGTSDYNEQFF.